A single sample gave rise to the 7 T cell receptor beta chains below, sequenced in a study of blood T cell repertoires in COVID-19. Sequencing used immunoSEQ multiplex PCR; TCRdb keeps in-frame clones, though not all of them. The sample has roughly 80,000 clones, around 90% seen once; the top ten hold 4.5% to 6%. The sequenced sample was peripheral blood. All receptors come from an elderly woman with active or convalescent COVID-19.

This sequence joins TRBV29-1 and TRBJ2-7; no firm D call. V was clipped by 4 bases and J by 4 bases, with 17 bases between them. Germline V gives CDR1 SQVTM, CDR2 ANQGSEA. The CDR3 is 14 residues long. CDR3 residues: CSVAVQASSYEQYF. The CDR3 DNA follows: TGCAGCGTTGCGGTCCAGGCAAGTAGTTACGAGCAGTACTTC.

CDR3 bases: TGTGCCAGCAGCCCTCGACAGGGAGCTTACGAGCAGTACTTC. Its translation is CASSPRQGAYEQYF. The genes are TRBV5-4 and TRBJ2-7; 7 nucleotides match TRBD1. CDR3 length equals 14 residues. The germline gives CDR1 SGHNT, CDR2 YYREEE (reference sequence). The V and J ends lost 4 bases and 4 bases, in that order; junction bases with no gene match: 8. Using reference TRBV5-4 and TRBJ2-7 for the parts outside the CDR3, the full variable domain is ETGVTQSPTHLIKTRGQQVTLRCSSQSGHNTVSWYQQALGQGPQFIFQYYREEENGRGNFPPRFSGLQFPNYSSELNVNALELDDSALYLCASSPRQGAYEQYFGPGTRLTVT.

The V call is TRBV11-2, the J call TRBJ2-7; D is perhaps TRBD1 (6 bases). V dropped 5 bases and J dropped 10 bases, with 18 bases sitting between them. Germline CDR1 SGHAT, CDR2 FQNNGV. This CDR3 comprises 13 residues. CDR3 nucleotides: TGTGCCAGCAGCCGATCGTCAGGGGATCTCCAGTACTTC. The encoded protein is CASSRSSGDLQYF.

The CDR3 sequence: CASSDRGLRDQPQHF. In DNA form, the CDR3 reads TGTGCCAGCAGTGACAGGGGGCTTCGGGATCAGCCCCAGCATTTT. This sequence joins TRBV2 and TRBJ1-5, with TRBD1 identical over 8 bases. The length of the CDR3 is 15 residues. Germline CDR1 and CDR2: SNHLY and FYNNEI. J gave up 5 bases and V 3 bases, and 6 bases lay outside the gene matches.

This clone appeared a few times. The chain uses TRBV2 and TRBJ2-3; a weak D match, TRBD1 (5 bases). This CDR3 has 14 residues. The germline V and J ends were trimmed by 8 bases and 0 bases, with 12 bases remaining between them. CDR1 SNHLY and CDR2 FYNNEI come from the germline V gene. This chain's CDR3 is CASGPQGSTDTQYF. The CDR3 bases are TGTGCCAGCGGCCCCCAGGGAAGCACAGATACGCAGTATTTT.

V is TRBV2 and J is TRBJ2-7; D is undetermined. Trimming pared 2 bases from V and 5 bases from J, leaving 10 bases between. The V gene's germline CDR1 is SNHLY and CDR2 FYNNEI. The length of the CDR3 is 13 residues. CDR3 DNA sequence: TGTGCCAGCAGTGAACTGGTTCACAACGAGCAGTACTTC. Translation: CASSELVHNEQYF.

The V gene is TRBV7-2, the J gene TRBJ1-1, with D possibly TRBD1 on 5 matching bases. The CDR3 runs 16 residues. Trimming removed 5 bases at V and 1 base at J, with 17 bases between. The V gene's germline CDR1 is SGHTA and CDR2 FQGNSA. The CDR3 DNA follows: TGTGCCAGCAGCCTTACAGGTCCCCGGTGGAACACTGAAGCTTTCTTT. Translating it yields CASSLTGPRWNTEAFF.